These 19 T cell receptor beta chains originate from one sample sequenced in a study of T-cell reconstitution after alpha-beta-depleted transplantation in children. Preparation of the TCRbeta library involved a method that used unique molecular identifiers. TCRdb redid the calling of the PCR reads with MiXCR, one entry per CDR3 protein. This sample has 180,000 or so distinct CDR3 sequences, with 6.3% found just once. The specimen comprised PBMCs, sampled before TCRalphabeta/CD19-depleted stem cell transplant. These receptors were collected from a girl in the first two years of life with combined immunodeficiency, due to receive a stem cell transplant.

In this sample, this clonotype turned up many times. The chain joins TRBV3-1 to TRBJ2-1; D not resolved. Trimming removed 2 bases from V and 7 bases from J, with 6 bases in between. Germline V gene sequence: CDR1 LGHDT, CDR2 YNNKEL (reference sequence). The CDR3 totals 12 residues. CDR3 protein: CASSQQSNEQFF. For the CDR3, the DNA is TGTGCCAGCAGCCAACAGTCAAATGAGCAGTTCTTC.

The sample holds many counts of this clonotype. The chain carries TRBV7-9 and TRBJ2-7; 7 bases agree with TRBD2. Germline loops: CDR1 SEHNR, CDR2 FQNEAQ (reference sequence). V lost 2 bases and J lost 5; bases outside the gene matches: 12. CDR3 length: 16 amino acids. The CDR3 region is CASSLPPWEGRNEQYF. The CDR3 coding sequence is TGTGCCAGCAGCTTACCGCCGTGGGAGGGCCGCAACGAGCAGTACTTC. Full variable domain (remainder filled in from reference TRBV7-9 and TRBJ2-7): DTGVSQNPRHKITKRGQNVTFRCDPISEHNRLYWYRQTLGQGPEFLTYFQNEAQLEKSRLLSDRFSAERPKGSFSTLEIQRTEQGDSAMYLCASSLPPWEGRNEQYFGPGTRLTVT.

In this sample, this clonotype turned up many times. The chain has TRBV12-3 or TRBV12-4 and TRBJ2-1; tentative D call: TRBD2 (5 bases). Between the trimmed V and J ends, which lost 8 bases and 0 bases, there was a span of 17 bases. The CDR3 has 16 residues. CDR3 bases: TGTGCCAGCCGTAGCCCGGGGTACGGCTCCTACAATGAGCAGTTCTTC. The encoded protein is CASRSPGYGSYNEQFF.

V is TRBV28 and J is TRBJ2-1, with 7 bases identical to TRBD2. Germline assignment: CDR1 MDHEN and CDR2 SYDVKM. V lost 3 bases, J lost 10 bases, and 12 bases stayed unmatched. This CDR3 has 15 amino acids. In nucleotides, the CDR3 is TGTGCCAGCAGTTTGATCGACTCGGGAGGAGGGGAGCAGTTCTTC. Residues: CASSLIDSGGGEQFF. The whole variable domain, filled in from reference TRBV28 and TRBJ2-1, reads DVKVTQSSRYLVKRTGEKVFLECVQDMDHENMFWYRQDPGLGLRLIYFSYDVKMKEKGDIPEGYSVSREKKERFSLILESASTNQTSMYLCASSLIDSGGGEQFFGPGTRLTVL.

This clonotype has a count of ten or more. The chain has TRBV12-3 or TRBV12-4 and TRBJ2-1; D possibly uses TRBD1 or TRBD2 (5 bases each). The CDR3 consists of 12 residues. V dropped 2 bases and J dropped 14 bases, with 13 bases sitting between them. CDR3 DNA sequence: TGTGCCAGCAGTTTAAGGGTGATGGGGGAGTTCTTC. This encodes CASSLRVMGEFF.

The sample holds many counts of this clonotype. J is TRBJ1-4 and V is TRBV4-2; no definite D call. The CDR3 spans 16 residues. V was shortened by 4 bases and J by 0 bases, with 12 bases between the two germline ends. Germline assignment: CDR1 LGHNA and CDR2 YNFKEQ. CDR3 coding DNA: TGTGCCAGCAGCCTTCAACCCCTTGCAACTAATGAAAAACTGTTTTTT. As protein: CASSLQPLATNEKLFF.

This clonotype has at least ten counts. J is TRBJ2-2 and V is TRBV29-1; D may be TRBD1 or TRBD2 (5 bases each). CDR1 and CDR2 from the germline V gene are SQVTM and ANQGSEA. The germline V and J ends were trimmed by 3 bases and 0 bases, with 8 bases remaining between them. The CDR3 totals 14 residues. CDR3 in DNA: TGCAGCGTTGACGTGGGGGCGAACACCGGGGAGCTGTTTTTT. Translated, it gives CSVDVGANTGELFF.

Remarks on this clonotype: One base away lies a much larger clone, so this may be a sequencing read error. The chain links TRBV9 to TRBJ2-7; no clear D gene. The CDR3 covers 14 residues. Germline V gives CDR1 SGDLS, CDR2 YYNGEE. V lost 2 bases and J 2 bases, leaving 11 bases between the germline ends. CDR3 DNA sequence: TGTGCCAGCAGCGTCCGATTCAGCCCCTACGAGCAGTACTTC. Translated, it gives CASSVRFSPYEQYF.

This clonotype was counted ten times or more. V gene TRBV28 combines with J gene TRBJ2-3, with 7 nucleotides matching TRBD2. V trimming: 6 bases; J trimming: 5 bases; junction bases outside the gene matches: 20. Germline V gene data show CDR1 as MDHEN and CDR2 as SYDVKM. CDR3 length equals 18 residues. Here the CDR3 reads CASRGADAREIRRDTQYF. CDR3 sequence (DNA): TGTGCCAGCAGGGGTGCCGATGCGCGGGAGATACGTCGAGATACGCAGTATTTT.

This clonotype occurred many times. V usage is TRBV4-3 and J usage is TRBJ2-7; TRBD1 matches at 9 bases. Unmatched junction bases numbered 7, after V lost 4 bases and J lost 6 bases. This CDR3 comprises 14 residues. CDR1 and CDR2 from the germline V gene are LGHNA and YSLEER. This CDR3 reads CASSPYRGLGEQYF. The CDR3 region has the DNA TGCGCCAGCAGCCCCTACAGGGGGCTCGGCGAGCAGTACTTC.

The V gene is TRBV7-8, the J gene TRBJ2-7; a weak D match, TRBD1 (5 bases). V lost 2 bases to trimming and J lost 6 bases, with 14 bases between them. Germline V gene data show CDR1 as SGHVS and CDR2 as FQNEAQ. This CDR3 has 14 residues. CDR3 nucleotide sequence: TGTGCCAGCAGCTTACAGGGTAGTTGGGGCGAGCAGTACTTC. Encoded protein: CASSLQGSWGEQYF. Full variable domain (rest looked up from reference TRBV7-8 and TRBJ2-7): GAGVSQSPRYKVAKRGQDVALRCDPISGHVSLFWYQQALGQGPEFLTYFQNEAQLDKSGLPSDRFFAERPEGSVSTLKIQRTQQEDSAVYLCASSLQGSWGEQYFGPGTRLTVT.

This clonotype has a count of ten or more. The V call is TRBV6-1, the J call TRBJ1-5; 8 positions agree with TRBD1. V shed 3 bases, J shed 0 bases, and the junction held 1 base outside the gene matches. Germline-derived CDR1 and CDR2 are MNHNS and SASEGT. The CDR3 contains 15 residues. The CDR3 sequence is CASSDGQGSNQPQHF. The CDR3, as DNA: TGTGCCAGCAGTGACGGACAGGGTAGCAATCAGCCCCAGCATTTT.

The V gene is TRBV6-1, the J gene TRBJ2-3, with D hard to call. V was clipped by 3 bases and J by 3 bases, with 4 bases between them. CDR3 length equals 12 residues. The germline V gene encodes CDR1 MNHNS and CDR2 SASEGT. CDR3: CASSDITDTQYF. The CDR3 DNA is TGTGCCAGCAGTGATATTACAGATACGCAGTATTTT.

In its sample, this clonotype was seen a few times. This CDR3 is CSVRDHSYNEQFF. The CDR3 nucleotides read TGCAGCGTCCGGGACCACTCCTACAATGAGCAGTTCTTC. This chain uses TRBV29-1 with TRBJ2-1, with D perhaps being TRBD1 or TRBD2 (5 bases each). The CDR3 totals 13 residues. CDR1 and CDR2 (germline): SQVTM, ANQGSEA. V lost 6 bases and J 0 bases, leaving 9 bases between the germline ends.

This clonotype was seen at least ten times. The V gene is TRBV7-8, the J gene TRBJ2-1; D is unclear. Germline V gene data show CDR1 as SGHVS and CDR2 as FQNEAQ. V was pared by 1 base and J by 6 bases, with 4 bases between. There are 12 residues in the CDR3. CDR3 nucleotide sequence: TGTGCCAGCAGCTTAGAGCTCAATGAGCAGTTCTTC. It codes for CASSLELNEQFF. Full variable domain (rest looked up from reference TRBV7-8 and TRBJ2-1): GAGVSQSPRYKVAKRGQDVALRCDPISGHVSLFWYQQALGQGPEFLTYFQNEAQLDKSGLPSDRFFAERPEGSVSTLKIQRTQQEDSAVYLCASSLELNEQFFGPGTRLTVL.

This clonotype was found many times. CDR3 sequence (DNA): TGTGCCACCAGTGATCTTCCGGTCCGAGCGAACACTGAAGCTTTCTTT. Translating it yields CATSDLPVRANTEAFF. The J gene is TRBJ1-1, the V gene TRBV24-1, with no clear D. Trimming pared 3 bases from V and 1 base from J, leaving 14 bases between. The germline V gene encodes CDR1 KGHDR and CDR2 SFDVKD. This CDR3 has 16 residues.

This clonotype has a count of ten or more. This chain links TRBV7-9 with TRBJ2-5, with D perhaps given as TRBD1 or TRBD2 (6 bases each). V lost 0 bases and J lost 4, with 12 bases in between. This CDR3 spans 15 amino acids. In germline, CDR1 is SEHNR, CDR2 FQNEAQ (reference sequence). This CDR3 reads CASSLAGGRGETQYF. CDR3 DNA: TGTGCCAGCAGCTTAGCCGGGGGCAGGGGAGAGACCCAGTACTTC.

There are a few counts of this clonotype. The chain recombines TRBV7-2 with TRBJ2-5; TRBD2 matches 7 bases. Germline CDR1 is SGHTA and CDR2 is FQGNSA. J lost 2 bases, V lost 5 bases, and 5 bases had no gene match. The CDR3 has 14 amino acids. CDR3 amino acids: CASSPRGLQETQYF. As DNA, the CDR3 is TGTGCCAGCAGCCCGCGGGGGTTGCAAGAGACCCAGTACTTC.

This clonotype was seen at least ten times. The chain uses TRBV7-8 and TRBJ2-4; D uncertain. Germline CDR1 SGHVS, CDR2 FQNEAQ. This CDR3 has 15 residues. Trimming took off 2 bases at V and 0 bases at J, with 8 bases between the two ends. The CDR3 loop reads CASSLSILAKNIQYF. CDR3 sequence (DNA): TGTGCCAGCAGCTTAAGTATCCTAGCCAAAAACATTCAGTACTTC.